A single sample is the source of the 5 T cell receptor beta chains below, sequenced in a study of cytomegalovirus exposure and HLA in healthy donors. Using immunoSEQ multiplex PCR, the repertoire was profiled, and TCRdb retains in-frame clones only, with some absent. The sample consists of 200,000 to 300,000 clones, 86% of them appearing once. Material: PBMCs. These receptors all come from a woman in her 30s in good health and CMV-seropositive.

The genes are TRBV25-1 and TRBJ2-3, with a weak D call TRBD2 (6 bases). This CDR3 comprises 13 residues. Germline V CDR1 and CDR2: MGHDK, SYGVNS. The V end was cut by 6 bases, the J end by 2 bases, with 9 bases between. The CDR3 region is CASRQGLTDTQYF. CDR3 nucleotides: TGTGCCAGCAGGCAGGGACTCACAGATACGCAGTATTTT.

The V gene is TRBV25-1, the J gene TRBJ2-7, with unresolved D. V was cut by 1 base and J by 1 base, with 8 bases left in between. The CDR3 has 14 amino acids. Germline V gives CDR1 MGHDK, CDR2 SYGVNS. The CDR3 loop is CASSEFYGSYEQYF. The CDR3 DNA reads TGTGCCAGCAGTGAATTTTACGGTTCCTACGAGCAGTACTTC.

The CDR3 bases are TGTGCCAGCAGCTTTGCGGGAGTAGGCTACGAGCAGTACTTC. This gives the protein CASSFAGVGYEQYF. This chain joins TRBV5-4 and TRBJ2-7; 7 bases align to TRBD2. The junction had 5 bases not matched to a gene; V was cut back by 2 bases and J by 3 bases. Germline values: CDR1 SGHNT, CDR2 YYREEE (reference sequence). The CDR3 consists of 14 residues.

This chain joins TRBV28 and TRBJ1-2, with D unclear. The CDR3 loop spans 14 amino acids. Germline assignment: CDR1 MDHEN and CDR2 SYDVKM. Trimming shortened V by 6 bases and J by 8 bases, and 19 bases separated the two germline ends. The CDR3 nucleotides are TGTGCCAGCAGCCCCTCTCCTGGGCCGGCGGGCTACACCTTC. Residues: CASSPSPGPAGYTF.

In this sample, this clone turned up once. The chain is built from TRBV13 and TRBJ2-5; 12 bases align to TRBD2. The CDR3 runs to 16 residues. Losses at the gene ends were 5 bases for V and 2 bases for J; bases not matched to a gene: 6. Germline V CDR1 and CDR2: PRHDT, FYEKMQ (reference sequence). The CDR3 DNA follows: TGTGCCAGCAGCCAACCTAGCGGGAGGGATCAAGAGACCCAGTACTTC. Its translation is CASSQPSGRDQETQYF.